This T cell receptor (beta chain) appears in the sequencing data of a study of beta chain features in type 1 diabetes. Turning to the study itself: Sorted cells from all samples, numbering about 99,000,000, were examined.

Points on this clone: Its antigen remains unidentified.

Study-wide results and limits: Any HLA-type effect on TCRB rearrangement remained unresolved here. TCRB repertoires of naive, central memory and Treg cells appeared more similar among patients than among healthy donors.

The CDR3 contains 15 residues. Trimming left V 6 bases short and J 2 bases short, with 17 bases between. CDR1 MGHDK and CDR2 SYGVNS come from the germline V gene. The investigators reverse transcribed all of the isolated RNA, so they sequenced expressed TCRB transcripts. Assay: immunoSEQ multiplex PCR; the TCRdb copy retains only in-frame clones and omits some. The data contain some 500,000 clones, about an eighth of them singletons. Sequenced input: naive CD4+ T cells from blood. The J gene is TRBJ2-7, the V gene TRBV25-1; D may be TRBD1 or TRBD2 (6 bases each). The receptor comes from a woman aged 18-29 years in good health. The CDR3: CASRRVAGEAYEQYF. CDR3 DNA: TGTGCCAGCAGGAGGGTGGCAGGGGAGGCCTACGAGCAGTACTTC.